One and the same sample provided the 19 T cell receptor beta chains below, sequenced in a study of T cell repertoires in cytomegalovirus infection. A single record per CDR3 protein comes from TCRdb applying MiXCR to the reads. The sample consists of 300,000 or so distinct CDR3 sequences, roughly a tenth of them appearing once. Sequenced sample: PBMCs. The receptor source for this set is a human donor in good health (CMV status not recorded). Some clones in this sample may be carry-over from other donors' samples.

The chain uses TRBV2 and TRBJ2-1; either TRBD1 or TRBD2 may supply D (5 bases each). Per the germline V gene, CDR1 is SNHLY and CDR2 is FYNNEI. This CDR3 is built from 9 residues. Between the trimmed V and J ends, which lost 8 bases and 9 bases, there was a span of 5 bases. CDR3 residues: CASGGEQFF. CDR3 DNA sequence: TGTGCCAGCGGGGGTGAGCAGTTCTTC.

This clonotype occurred many times. The chain has TRBV7-9 and TRBJ1-6; D ambiguous. The CDR3 runs 11 residues. V was shortened by 4 bases and J by 14 bases, with 9 bases between the two germline ends. The germline V gene has CDR1 SEHNR and CDR2 FQNEAQ (reference sequence). The CDR3 loop reads CASSSGFTLHF. CDR3 DNA: TGTGCCAGCAGCTCGGGGTTCACCCTCCACTTT.

This clonotype was picked up many times. The V gene is TRBV7-2, the J gene TRBJ1-1, with 8 bases fitting TRBD1. Trimming at V came to 7 bases and at J to 4 bases, leaving 14 bases not matched to a gene. The CDR3 runs to 16 residues. The V gene's germline CDR1 is SGHTA and CDR2 FQGNSA. The CDR3: CASTTGTGDWGTEAFF. CDR3 nucleotide sequence: TGTGCCAGCACCACCGGGACAGGAGATTGGGGCACTGAAGCTTTCTTT.

This clonotype was detected ten times or more. V and J are TRBV4-1 and TRBJ2-5, with TRBD1 as a possible D gene (6 bases). The V end lost 0 bases, the J end lost 6 bases, and 11 bases lay between the germline ends. CDR3 length: 14 residues. Germline V CDR1 and CDR2: MGHRA, YSYEKL. CDR3 in amino acids: CASSQEQGGQTQYF. In nucleotides, the CDR3 is TGCGCCAGCAGCCAAGAACAGGGTGGCCAGACCCAGTACTTC.

This clonotype was seen at least ten times. The V call is TRBV7-2, the J call TRBJ2-5; perhaps D is TRBD1 or TRBD2 (5 bases each). This CDR3 comprises 12 residues. V was trimmed by 8 bases and J by 0 bases, leaving 7 bases between them. Germline CDR1 is SGHTA and CDR2 is FQGNSA. The CDR3: CASRGDQETQYF. Written as DNA, the CDR3 is TGTGCCAGCCGGGGCGACCAAGAGACCCAGTACTTC.

At least ten counts were recorded for this clonotype. The CDR3: CASSLVVGGSSGANVLTF. In nucleotides, the CDR3 is TGTGCCAGCAGCTTAGTAGTAGGGGGGAGCTCTGGGGCCAACGTCCTGACTTTC. V and J are TRBV7-6 and TRBJ2-6; D possibly uses TRBD1 or TRBD2 (6 bases each). The CDR3 contains 18 residues. CDR1 is SGHVS and CDR2 is FNYEAQ in the germline V gene. Trimming left V 1 base short and J 0 bases short, with 13 bases between.

This clonotype was recorded many times. The chain joins TRBV27 to TRBJ2-1; D is uncertain. Germline CDR1 reads MNHEY; CDR2 reads SMNVEV (reference sequence). Trimming cost V 3 bases and J 0 bases, with 9 bases left between them. CDR3 size: 15 residues. The chain's CDR3 is CASSFSPSSYNEQFF. CDR3 in DNA: TGTGCCAGCAGTTTCTCGCCCAGCTCCTACAATGAGCAGTTCTTC.

The sample holds many counts of this clonotype. This chain uses TRBV7-2 with TRBJ2-6; the D is unclear. This CDR3 has 17 amino acids. V lost 1 base and J 0 bases, leaving 10 bases between the germline ends. Per germline, CDR1 SGHTA and CDR2 FQGNSA. In nucleotides, the CDR3 is TGTGCCAGCAGCTTAGGTCCTCCAGTCTCTGGGGCCAACGTCCTGACTTTC. Translating gives CASSLGPPVSGANVLTF.

The rearrangement uses TRBV23-1 and TRBJ2-3; D is possibly TRBD2 (6 bases). TRBV23-1 qualifies as an ORF whose function is uncertain. Trimming shortened V by 9 bases and J by 2 bases, and 15 bases separated the two germline ends. This CDR3 has 14 amino acids. The CDR3 loop reads CASPLRGHTDTQYF. The CDR3 DNA follows: TGCGCCAGTCCGTTGCGGGGCCACACAGATACGCAGTATTTT.

This clonotype appeared many times. This chain uses TRBV7-9 with TRBJ1-1; D possibly corresponds to TRBD1 (6 bases). Germline loops: CDR1 SEHNR, CDR2 FQNEAQ (reference sequence). Trimming removed 5 bases from V and 0 bases from J, with 16 bases in between. This CDR3 contains 16 residues. The CDR3 sequence: CASSHTTQGMNTEAFF. The DNA of the CDR3 is TGTGCCAGCAGCCATACCACACAGGGCATGAACACTGAAGCTTTCTTT.

The chain links TRBV12-5 to TRBJ1-1, with D perhaps TRBD1 (6 bases). Germline V gene lookup returns CDR1 LGHNT and CDR2 FRNRAP. With 1 base removed from V and 4 bases from J, the gap between germline ends came to 13 bases. This CDR3 has 15 residues. CDR3 nucleotide sequence: TGTGCTAGTGGTTTGGAGGGGGTCGTGGGCACTGAAGCTTTCTTT. Translating it yields CASGLEGVVGTEAFF.

A few counts support this clonotype. The chain combines TRBV20-1 with TRBJ1-5; D is uncertain. Trimming cost V 0 bases and J 4 bases, with 10 bases left between them. The CDR3 is 14 residues long. Germline CDR1 is DFQATT and CDR2 is SNEGSKA (reference sequence). The CDR3 spells CSAREGRLNQPQHF. CDR3 nucleotide sequence: TGCAGTGCTAGAGAAGGACGGCTGAATCAGCCCCAGCATTTT.

The table lists this clonotype with a few counts. The chain combines TRBV12-5 with TRBJ1-4; D call uncertain. There are 13 residues in the CDR3. Looked up from germline, CDR1 is LGHNT and CDR2 is FRNRAP. The CDR3: CAIRNSSNEKLFF. Written as DNA, the CDR3 is TGTGCCATCAGGAACAGCTCTAATGAAAAACTGTTTTTT.

At least ten counts were recorded for this clonotype. V usage is TRBV7-2 and J usage is TRBJ2-5; TRBD2 is a possible D gene (5 bases). The CDR3 is 15 residues long. CDR1 is SGHTA and CDR2 is FQGNSA in the germline V gene. V was clipped by 3 bases and J by 3 bases, with 14 bases between them. The CDR3 coding sequence is TGTGCCAGCAGCTTTAACGGGGTGGCCAAAGAGACCCAGTACTTC. As protein: CASSFNGVAKETQYF.

This clonotype has at least ten counts. The chain couples TRBV6-1 to TRBJ1-5; no clear D. From germline, CDR1 is MNHNS and CDR2 SASEGT. V lost 6 bases and J lost 7, with 16 bases in between. The CDR3 runs to 14 residues. CDR3 nucleotide sequence: TGTGCCAGCAGCCACTTTGGAGGAGGGCAGCCCCAGCATTTT. It translates to CASSHFGGGQPQHF.

This clonotype has a handful of counts. The CDR3 nucleotides read TGTGCCAGCAGCTCAAGGAACCCCAGGGATGGTGAGCAGTTCTTC. It is translated as CASSSRNPRDGEQFF. The J gene is TRBJ2-1, the V gene TRBV7-9, with D possibly TRBD1 on 5 matching bases. The ends were cut back, 4 bases at V and 9 bases at J, with 19 bases in the middle. This CDR3 is 15 amino acids long. CDR1 is SEHNR and CDR2 is FQNEAQ in the germline V gene (reference sequence).

This clonotype was seen at least ten times. The chain links TRBV10-3 to TRBJ2-3, with D possibly TRBD1 on 5 matching bases. There are 15 residues in the CDR3. Trimming removed 6 bases from V and 1 base from J, with 14 bases in between. CDR1 and CDR2 from the germline V gene are ENHRY and SYGVKD. The CDR3 DNA sequence: TGTGCCATCAGGGCGTCACAGGCCCGCACAGATACGCAGTATTTT. This codes for CAIRASQARTDTQYF.

This clonotype was found many times. The chain employs TRBV28 and TRBJ1-2; 10 bases line up with TRBD1. CDR3 length: 15 amino acids. Germline CDR1 is MDHEN and CDR2 is SYDVKM. The trim removed 7 bases at V and 7 bases at J, leaving 12 bases unmatched. DNA for the CDR3: TGTGCCAGCACTACCGCGACGACAGGGGGCTTTGGCTACACCTTC. Amino acids: CASTTATTGGFGYTF.

This clonotype has more than one count but fewer than ten. J is TRBJ2-7 and V is TRBV6-2 or TRBV6-3; D perhaps matches TRBD1 (5 bases). From germline, CDR1 is MNHEY and CDR2 SVGEGT. Trimming pared 5 bases from V and 2 bases from J, leaving 13 bases between. CDR3 size: 14 residues. The CDR3 sequence is CASSRQPNTYEQYV. The CDR3 nucleotides read TGTGCCAGCAGTCGACAGCCGAACACCTACGAGCAGTACGTC.